In its sample, the clone carrying this TCR beta chain was seen many times. Its antigen is as yet unknown. TCRdb processed the 5' RACE reads anew with MiXCR; each CDR3 protein has one entry. The sample holds more than 35,000 distinct CDR3 sequences, 5.5% to 7% seen once. The data originate from a study of T-cell memory formation after mild COVID-19. The wider study: For the most part, TCR clusters were specific to one donor. Overall study results and limits: CD4/CD8 balance characterized clones contracting day 15 to 85, and CD4+ skew characterized later expanders.

Per the germline V gene, CDR1 is KGHDR and CDR2 is SFDVKD. The CDR3 loop spans 18 amino acids. V was trimmed by 0 bases and J by 0 bases, leaving 11 bases between them. Input material: PBMCs or a T cell subset sorted from them (not recorded which). The chain carries TRBV24-1 and TRBJ2-6, with D tentatively TRBD1 (6 bases). The receptor's source is an adult who had mild COVID-19 (a few samples of this study predate the infection). Cell type and time point are not known. CDR3 nucleotides: TGTGCCACCAGTGATTTGCGACAGGTCTACTCTGGGGCCAACGTCCTGACTTTC. This codes for CATSDLRQVYSGANVLTF.